This T cell receptor beta chain was captured in a study of beta chain features in type 1 diabetes. Study-wide points: Sequencing from cDNA could over-represent high-TCR-expressing cells.

To note about this clone: Antigen specificity is unknown.

The authors reverse transcribed all of the isolated RNA, so sequencing captured expressed TCRB transcripts. The study sequenced naive, central memory and regulatory T cell samples to an average of about 3.8 million reads. TCRdb keeps only in-frame clones here, not all; method: immunoSEQ multiplex PCR. This repertoire shows 900,000 or so clones, 15% to 20% found once; its top ten account for about 0.02%. From germline, CDR1 is LGHNA and CDR2 YSLEER. The V end lost 5 bases, the J end lost 4 bases, and 22 bases lay between the germline ends. CDR3 length equals 17 residues. This sequence was found in a woman aged 18-35 years in good health. Input material: naive CD4+ T cells from blood. The V and J genes are TRBV4-3 and TRBJ2-3; D perhaps matches TRBD2 (6 bases). The CDR3 bases are TGCGCCAGCAGCGTCGGCCGGGGGAGTCTTTCCGCAGATACGCAGTATTTT. Protein product: CASSVGRGSLSADTQYF.